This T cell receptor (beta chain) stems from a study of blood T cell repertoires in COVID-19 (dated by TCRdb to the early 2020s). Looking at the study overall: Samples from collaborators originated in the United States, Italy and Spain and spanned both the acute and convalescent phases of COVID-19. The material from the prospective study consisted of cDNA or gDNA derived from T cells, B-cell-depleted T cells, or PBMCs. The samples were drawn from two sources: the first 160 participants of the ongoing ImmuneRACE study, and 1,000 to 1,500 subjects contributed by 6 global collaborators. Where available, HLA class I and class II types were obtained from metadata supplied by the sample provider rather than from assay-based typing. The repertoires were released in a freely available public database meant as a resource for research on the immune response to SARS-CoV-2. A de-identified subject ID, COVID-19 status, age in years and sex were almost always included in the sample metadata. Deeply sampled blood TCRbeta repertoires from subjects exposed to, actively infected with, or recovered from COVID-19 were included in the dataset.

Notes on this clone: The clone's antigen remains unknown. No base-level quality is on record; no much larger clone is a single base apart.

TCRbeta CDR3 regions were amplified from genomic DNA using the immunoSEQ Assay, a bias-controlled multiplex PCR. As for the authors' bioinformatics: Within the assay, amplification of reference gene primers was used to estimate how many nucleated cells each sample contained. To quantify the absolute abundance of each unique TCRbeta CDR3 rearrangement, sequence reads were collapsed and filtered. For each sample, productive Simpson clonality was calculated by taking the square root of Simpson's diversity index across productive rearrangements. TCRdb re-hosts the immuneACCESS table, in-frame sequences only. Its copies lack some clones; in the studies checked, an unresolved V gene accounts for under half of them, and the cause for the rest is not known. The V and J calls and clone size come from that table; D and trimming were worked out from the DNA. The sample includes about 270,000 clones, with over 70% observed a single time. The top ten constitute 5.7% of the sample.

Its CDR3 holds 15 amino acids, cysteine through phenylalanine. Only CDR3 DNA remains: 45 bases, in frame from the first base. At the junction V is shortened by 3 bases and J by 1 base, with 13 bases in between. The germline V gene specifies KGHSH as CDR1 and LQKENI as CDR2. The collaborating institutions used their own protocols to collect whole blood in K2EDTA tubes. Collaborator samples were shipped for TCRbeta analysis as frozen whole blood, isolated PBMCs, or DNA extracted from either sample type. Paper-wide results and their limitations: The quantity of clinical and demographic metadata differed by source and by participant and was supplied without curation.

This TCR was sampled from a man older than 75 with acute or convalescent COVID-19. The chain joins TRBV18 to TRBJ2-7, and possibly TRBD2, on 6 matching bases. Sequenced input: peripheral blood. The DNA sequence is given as TGTGCCAGCTCACCGGCGGGACTCCATTCCTACGAGCAGTACTTC. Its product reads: CASSPAGLHSYEQYF.